This T cell receptor beta chain was obtained from a study of blood T cell repertoires in COVID-19. Authors' data handling: The authors estimated nucleated cell counts from reference gene primer amplification. The table came from immunoSEQ multiplex PCR; TCRdb's copy has only in-frame clones and leaves some out. Clonal size and the V and J genes are those of that table, whereas D and trimming came from the DNA. The profile shows about 90,000 clones, about nine tenths of them singletons. Trimming cost V 4 bases and J 8 bases; bases outside gene matches: 12. The germline CDR1 and CDR2 sequences are KGHDR and SFDVKD. The length of the CDR3 is 16 residues.

This receptor was obtained from a man aged 50 to 59 with acute or convalescent COVID-19. The chain is built from TRBV24-1 and TRBJ2-2; 7 bases fit TRBD1. The sample comprised peripheral blood. The DNA of the CDR3 is TGTGCCACCAGTGACCCCGCCGGGACAGCCCGAGGGGAGCTGTTTTTT. Protein: CATSDPAGTARGELFF.